The following is a T cell receptor beta chain sequence with its context. Its antigen is still unknown. This sample is drawn from a study of cytomegalovirus exposure and HLA in healthy donors. Study observations and caveats: In a later analysis, TCR beta V- and J-gene trimming was associated with a missense DCLRE1C variant.

Vbeta (60) and Jbeta (13) primers were used in the PCR. Sequencing used immunoSEQ multiplex PCR; TCRdb keeps in-frame clones, though not all of them. The table includes 140,000 to 150,000 clones, around 82% detected once. The germline CDR1 and CDR2 sequences are MNHEY and SVGAGI. The V gene end was trimmed by 5 bases and the J gene end by 8 bases; junction bases not matched to a gene: 8. This CDR3 region has 14 residues. This chain joins TRBV6-5 and TRBJ2-1, with 8 bases matching TRBD2. This receptor was identified in a woman younger than 30 in good health and CMV-seropositive. Source material: PBMCs. CDR3 bases: TGTGCCAGCAGTGATGCGGGGGGTGTAGATGAGCAGTTCTTC. It specifies CASSDAGGVDEQFF.